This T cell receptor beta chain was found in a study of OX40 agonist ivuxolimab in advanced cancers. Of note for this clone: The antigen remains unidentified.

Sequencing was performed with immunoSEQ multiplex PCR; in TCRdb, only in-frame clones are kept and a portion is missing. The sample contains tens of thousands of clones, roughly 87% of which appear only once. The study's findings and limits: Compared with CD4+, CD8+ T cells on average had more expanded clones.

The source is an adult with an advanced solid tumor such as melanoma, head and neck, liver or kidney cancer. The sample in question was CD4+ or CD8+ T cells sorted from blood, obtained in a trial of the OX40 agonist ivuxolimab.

CDR3 region: CAITVQGLATDTQYF. For the CDR3, the DNA is TGCGCCATCACCGTACAGGGGCTAGCCACAGATACGCAGTATTTT. This chain links TRBV10-2 with TRBJ2-3; TRBD1 matches 7 bases. The CDR3 length is 15 residues. CDR1 is WSHSY and CDR2 is SAAADI in the germline V gene. V lost 10 bases to trimming and J lost 2 bases; unmatched junction nucleotides: 12.